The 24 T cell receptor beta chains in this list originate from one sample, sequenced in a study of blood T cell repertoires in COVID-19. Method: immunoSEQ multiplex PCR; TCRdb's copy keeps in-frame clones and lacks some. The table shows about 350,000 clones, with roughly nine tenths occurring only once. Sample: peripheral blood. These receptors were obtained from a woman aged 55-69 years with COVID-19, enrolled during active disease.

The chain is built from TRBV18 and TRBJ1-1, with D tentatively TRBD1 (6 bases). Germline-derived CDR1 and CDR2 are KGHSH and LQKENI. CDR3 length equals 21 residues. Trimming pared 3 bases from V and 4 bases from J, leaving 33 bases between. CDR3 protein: CASSPPRVWGGKRFSSTEAFF. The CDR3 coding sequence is TGTGCCAGCTCACCCCCTCGGGTGTGGGGGGGCAAAAGATTTAGTAGCACTGAAGCTTTCTTT.

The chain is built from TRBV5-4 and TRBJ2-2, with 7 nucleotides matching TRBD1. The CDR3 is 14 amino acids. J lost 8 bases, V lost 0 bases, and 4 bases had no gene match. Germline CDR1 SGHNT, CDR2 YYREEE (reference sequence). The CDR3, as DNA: TGTGCCAGCAGCTTGGCGACAGGGAAGGGGGAGCTGTTTTTT. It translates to CASSLATGKGELFF.

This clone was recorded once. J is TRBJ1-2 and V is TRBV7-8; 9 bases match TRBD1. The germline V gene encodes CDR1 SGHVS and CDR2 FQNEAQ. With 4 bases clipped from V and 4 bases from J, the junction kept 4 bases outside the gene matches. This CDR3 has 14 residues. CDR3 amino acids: CASSSGTGFYGYTF. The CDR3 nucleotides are TGTGCCAGCAGCTCGGGGACAGGGTTCTATGGCTACACCTTC. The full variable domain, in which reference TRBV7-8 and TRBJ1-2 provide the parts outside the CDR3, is GAGVSQSPRYKVAKRGQDVALRCDPISGHVSLFWYQQALGQGPEFLTYFQNEAQLDKSGLPSDRFFAERPEGSVSTLKIQRTQQEDSAVYLCASSSGTGFYGYTFGSGTRLTVV.

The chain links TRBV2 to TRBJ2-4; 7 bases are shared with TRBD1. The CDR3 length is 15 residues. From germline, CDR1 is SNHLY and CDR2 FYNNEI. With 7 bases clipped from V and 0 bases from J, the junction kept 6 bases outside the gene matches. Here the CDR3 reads CASKTGILAKNIQYF. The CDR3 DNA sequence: TGTGCCAGCAAGACAGGGATCTTAGCCAAAAACATTCAGTACTTC.

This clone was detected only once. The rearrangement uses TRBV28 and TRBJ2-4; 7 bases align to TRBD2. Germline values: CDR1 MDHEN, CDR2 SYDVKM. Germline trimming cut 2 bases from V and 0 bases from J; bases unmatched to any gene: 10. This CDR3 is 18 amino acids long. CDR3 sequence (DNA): TGTGCCAGCAGTTTACCCTTGGGGACTAAAGAAGCCAAAAACATTCAGTACTTC. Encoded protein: CASSLPLGTKEAKNIQYF.

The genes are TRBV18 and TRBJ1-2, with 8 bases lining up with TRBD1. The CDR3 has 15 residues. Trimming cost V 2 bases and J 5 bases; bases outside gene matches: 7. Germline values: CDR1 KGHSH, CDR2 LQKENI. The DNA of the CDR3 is TGTGCCAGCTCACCAGTTCCGGGACAGGAGTATGGCTACACCTTC. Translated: CASSPVPGQEYGYTF.

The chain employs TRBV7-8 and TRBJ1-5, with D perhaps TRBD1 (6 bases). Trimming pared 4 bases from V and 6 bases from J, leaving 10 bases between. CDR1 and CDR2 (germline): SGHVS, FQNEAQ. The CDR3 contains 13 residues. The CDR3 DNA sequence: TGTGCCAGCAGCTGGGACAATATTCAGCCCCAGCATTTT. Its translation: CASSWDNIQPQHF.

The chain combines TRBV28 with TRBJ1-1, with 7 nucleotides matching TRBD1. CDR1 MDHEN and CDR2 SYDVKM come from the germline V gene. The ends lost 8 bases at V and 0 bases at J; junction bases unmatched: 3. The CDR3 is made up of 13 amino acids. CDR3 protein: CASRGTVNTEAFF. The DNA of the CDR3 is TGTGCCAGCCGGGGGACAGTGAACACTGAAGCTTTCTTT. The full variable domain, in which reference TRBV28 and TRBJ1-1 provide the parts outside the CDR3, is DVKVTQSSRYLVKRTGEKVFLECVQDMDHENMFWYRQDPGLGLRLIYFSYDVKMKEKGDIPEGYSVSREKKERFSLILESASTNQTSMYLCASRGTVNTEAFFGQGTRLTVV.

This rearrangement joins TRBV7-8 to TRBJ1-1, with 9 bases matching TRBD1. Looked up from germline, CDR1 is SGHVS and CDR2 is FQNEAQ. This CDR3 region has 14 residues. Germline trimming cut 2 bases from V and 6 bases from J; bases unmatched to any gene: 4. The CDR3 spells CASSLPGQGSEAFF. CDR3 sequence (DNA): TGTGCCAGCAGCTTACCGGGACAGGGATCTGAAGCTTTCTTT.

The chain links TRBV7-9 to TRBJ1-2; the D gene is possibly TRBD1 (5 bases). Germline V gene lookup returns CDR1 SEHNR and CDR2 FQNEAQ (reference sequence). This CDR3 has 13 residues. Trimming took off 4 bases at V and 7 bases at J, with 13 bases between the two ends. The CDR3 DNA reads TGTGCCAGCAGCTCTGGGCAAGGGGCTGGCTACACCTTC. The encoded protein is CASSSGQGAGYTF.

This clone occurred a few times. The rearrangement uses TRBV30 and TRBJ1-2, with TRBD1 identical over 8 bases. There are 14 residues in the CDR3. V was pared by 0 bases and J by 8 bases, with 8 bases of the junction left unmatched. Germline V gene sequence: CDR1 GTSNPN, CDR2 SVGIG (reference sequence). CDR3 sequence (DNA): TGTGCCTGGAGTGTACGGACAGGGTCAATAGGCTACACCTTC. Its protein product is CAWSVRTGSIGYTF.

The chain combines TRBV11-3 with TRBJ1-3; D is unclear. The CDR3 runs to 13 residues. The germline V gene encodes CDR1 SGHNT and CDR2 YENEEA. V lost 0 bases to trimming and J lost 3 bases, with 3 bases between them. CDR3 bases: TGTGCCAGCAGCTTAGACGGTGGAAACACCATATATTTT. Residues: CASSLDGGNTIYF. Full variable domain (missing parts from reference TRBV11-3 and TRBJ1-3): EAGVVQSPRYKIIEKKQPVAFWCNPISGHNTLYWYLQNLGQGPELLIRYENEEAVDDSQLPKDRFSAERLKGVDSTLKIQPAELGDSAVYLCASSLDGGNTIYFGEGSWLTVV.

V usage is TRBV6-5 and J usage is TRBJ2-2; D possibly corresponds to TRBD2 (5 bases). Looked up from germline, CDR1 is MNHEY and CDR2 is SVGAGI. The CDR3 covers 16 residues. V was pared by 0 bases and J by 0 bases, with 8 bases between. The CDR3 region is CASSYSGEANTGELFF. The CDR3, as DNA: TGTGCCAGCAGTTACTCCGGGGAAGCGAACACCGGGGAGCTGTTTTTT.

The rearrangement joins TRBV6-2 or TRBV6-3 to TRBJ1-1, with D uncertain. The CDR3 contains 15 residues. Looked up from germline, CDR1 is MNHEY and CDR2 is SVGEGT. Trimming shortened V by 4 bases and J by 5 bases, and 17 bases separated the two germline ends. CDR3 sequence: CASSSRPVTETEAFF. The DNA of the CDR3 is TGTGCCAGCAGTTCACGACCGGTCACGGAGACTGAAGCTTTCTTT.

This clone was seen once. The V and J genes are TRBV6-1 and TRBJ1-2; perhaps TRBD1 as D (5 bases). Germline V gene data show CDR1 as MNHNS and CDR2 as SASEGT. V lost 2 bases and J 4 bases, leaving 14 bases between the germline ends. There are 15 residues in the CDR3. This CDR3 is CASSETAGIFYGYTF. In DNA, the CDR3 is TGTGCCAGCAGTGAAACGGCAGGGATTTTCTATGGCTACACCTTC.

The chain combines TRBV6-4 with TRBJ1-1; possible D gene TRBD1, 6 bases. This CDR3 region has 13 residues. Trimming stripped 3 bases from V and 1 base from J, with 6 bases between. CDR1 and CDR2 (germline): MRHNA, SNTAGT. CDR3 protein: CASSEQGNTEAFF. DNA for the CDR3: TGTGCCAGCAGTGAACAGGGGAACACTGAAGCTTTCTTT.

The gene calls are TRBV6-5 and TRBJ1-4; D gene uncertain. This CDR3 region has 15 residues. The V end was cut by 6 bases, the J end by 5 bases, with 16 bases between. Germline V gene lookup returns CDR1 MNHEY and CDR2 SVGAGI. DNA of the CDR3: TGTGCCAGCAGGGACCTTATCCCGGGAAATGAAAAACTGTTTTTT. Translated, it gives CASRDLIPGNEKLFF.

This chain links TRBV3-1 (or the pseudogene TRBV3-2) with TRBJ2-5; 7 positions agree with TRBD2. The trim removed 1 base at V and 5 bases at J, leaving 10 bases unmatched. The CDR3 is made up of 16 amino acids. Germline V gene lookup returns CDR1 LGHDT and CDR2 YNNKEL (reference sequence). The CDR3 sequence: CASSQVATGRDETQYF. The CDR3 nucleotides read TGTGCCAGCAGCCAAGTGGCAACGGGGAGGGATGAGACCCAGTACTTC.

CDR3 DNA: TGTGCCAGCTCCCCTGGACAGGGGACGAATGGCTACACCTTC. Translating gives CASSPGQGTNGYTF. V gene TRBV18 combines with J gene TRBJ1-2, with 9 positions matching TRBD1. The germline V gene has CDR1 KGHSH and CDR2 LQKENI. The CDR3 spans 14 residues. The V gene end was trimmed by 6 bases and the J gene end by 6 bases; junction bases not matched to a gene: 8.

The CDR3 spells CASSPVTGEEPQHF. Written as DNA, the CDR3 is TGTGCCAGCTCACCGGTAACAGGAGAGGAGCCCCAGCATTTT. The chain links TRBV18 to TRBJ1-5; weak D call: TRBD1 (5 bases). V was clipped by 3 bases and J by 8 bases, with 14 bases between them. This CDR3 is 14 amino acids long. CDR1 KGHSH and CDR2 LQKENI come from the germline V gene.

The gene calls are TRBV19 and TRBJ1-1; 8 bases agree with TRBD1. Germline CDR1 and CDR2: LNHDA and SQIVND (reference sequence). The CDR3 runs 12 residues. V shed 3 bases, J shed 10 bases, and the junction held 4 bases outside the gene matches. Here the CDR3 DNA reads TGTGCCAGTAGTATCGGACAGGGAGGAGCTTTCTTT. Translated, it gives CASSIGQGGAFF. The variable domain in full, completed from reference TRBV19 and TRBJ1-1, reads DGGITQSPKYLFRKEGQNVTLSCEQNLNHDAMYWYRQDPGQGLRLIYYSQIVNDFQKGDIAEGYSVSREKKESFPLTVTSAQKNPTAFYLCASSIGQGGAFFGQGTRLTVV.

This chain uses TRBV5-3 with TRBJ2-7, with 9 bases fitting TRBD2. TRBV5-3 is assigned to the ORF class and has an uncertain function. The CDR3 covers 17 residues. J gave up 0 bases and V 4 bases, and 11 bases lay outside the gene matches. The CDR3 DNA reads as TGTGCCAGAAGCCCTATAGCGGGGGAGAGGAGCTCCTACGAGCAGTACTTC. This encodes CARSPIAGERSSYEQYF.

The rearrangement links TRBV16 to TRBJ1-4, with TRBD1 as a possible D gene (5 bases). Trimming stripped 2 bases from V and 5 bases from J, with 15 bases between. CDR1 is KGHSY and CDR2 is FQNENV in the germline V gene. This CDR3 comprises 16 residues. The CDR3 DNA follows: TGTGCCAGCAGCCAAAGACATCAGGGTACCAATGAAAAACTGTTTTTT. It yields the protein CASSQRHQGTNEKLFF.

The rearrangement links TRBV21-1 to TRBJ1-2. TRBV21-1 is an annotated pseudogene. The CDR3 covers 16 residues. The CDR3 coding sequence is TGTGCCAGCAGCAGCGAGTTAGGAGGGCTCGGCTATGGCTACACCTTC. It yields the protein CASSSELGGLGYGYTF.